The rows below give T cell receptor beta chains drawn from one sample of a study of shared clonotypes between healthy human individuals. Here immunoSEQ multiplex PCR was the method, and the copy in TCRdb shows in-frame clones only, minus some. The table has 2 million to 2.5 million clones, roughly 94% seen once. Sequencing input: naive CD4+ T cells sorted from blood. The receptors originated from a man younger than 30 in good health. Both conserved end residues are part of each CDR3. Each record gives: D gene, V gene, clone size, J gene, CDR3 protein, CDR3 DNA. A D gene is named only where the DNA matches it firmly. Not all rows give a size; the values are once, few, many and, for expanded clones, a class.

d_gene: -
v_gene: TRBV5-1
abundance: -
j_gene: TRBJ1-5
CDR3aa: CASSPGQGNQPQHF
CDR3nt: TGCGCCAGCAGCCCCGGGCAGGGTAATCAGCCCCAGCATTTT

d_gene: -
v_gene: TRBV6-5
abundance: -
j_gene: TRBJ1-1
CDR3aa: CASSYSRAGAHTEAFF
CDR3nt: TGTGCCAGCAGTTATTCCCGAGCAGGAGCACACACTGAAGCTTTCTTT

d_gene: TRBD1
v_gene: TRBV9
abundance: once
j_gene: TRBJ2-1
CDR3aa: CASSVRDRQYNEQFF
CDR3nt: TGTGCCAGCAGCGTCCGGGACAGACAATACAATGAGCAGTTCTTC

d_gene: -
v_gene: TRBV5-1
abundance: -
j_gene: TRBJ2-2
CDR3aa: CASSFTGSYTGELFF
CDR3nt: TGCGCCAGCAGCTTTACAGGAAGTTACACCGGGGAGCTGTTTTTT

d_gene: -
v_gene: TRBV4-2
abundance: -
j_gene: TRBJ2-2
CDR3aa: CASSQRGPNTGELFF
CDR3nt: TGTGCCAGCAGCCAACGGGGACCGAACACCGGGGAGCTGTTTTTT

d_gene: -
v_gene: TRBV30
abundance: -
j_gene: TRBJ1-6
CDR3aa: CAWSIGRENSPLHF
CDR3nt: TGTGCCTGGAGTATTGGGAGGGAGAATTCACCCCTCCACTTT

d_gene: -
v_gene: TRBV30
abundance: -
j_gene: TRBJ1-5
CDR3aa: CAWRAGLGNQPQHF
CDR3nt: TGTGCCTGGAGAGCAGGGTTGGGCAATCAGCCCCAGCATTTT

d_gene: -
v_gene: TRBV19
abundance: -
j_gene: TRBJ1-1
CDR3aa: CASSPGPSDTEAFF
CDR3nt: TGTGCCAGTAGCCCAGGACCATCCGACACTGAAGCTTTCTTT

d_gene: -
v_gene: TRBV5-1
abundance: -
j_gene: TRBJ2-7
CDR3aa: CASSLRGFDEQYF
CDR3nt: TGCGCCAGCAGCTTGCGAGGGTTCGACGAGCAGTACTTC

d_gene: -
v_gene: TRBV30
abundance: -
j_gene: TRBJ1-3
CDR3aa: CAWSSNSGNTIYF
CDR3nt: TGTGCCTGGAGTAGTAACTCTGGAAACACCATATATTTT

d_gene: TRBD2
v_gene: TRBV9
abundance: -
j_gene: TRBJ2-7
CDR3aa: CASSAVSRAGVSYEQYF
CDR3nt: TGTGCCAGCAGCGCCGTATCAAGAGCGGGGGTCTCCTACGAGCAGTACTTC

d_gene: TRBD1
v_gene: TRBV19
abundance: -
j_gene: TRBJ1-5
CDR3aa: CASSTTGFNQPQHF
CDR3nt: TGTGCCAGTAGTACGACAGGGTTTAATCAGCCCCAGCATTTT

d_gene: -
v_gene: TRBV27
abundance: -
j_gene: TRBJ2-7
CDR3aa: CASSTSFGGQYF
CDR3nt: TGTGCCAGCTCAACTTCTTTCGGGGGGCAGTACTTC

d_gene: -
v_gene: TRBV5-1
abundance: -
j_gene: TRBJ2-1
CDR3aa: CASSLVAVSSYNEQFF
CDR3nt: TGCGCCAGCAGCTTGGTGGCGGTGAGCTCCTACAATGAGCAGTTCTTC

d_gene: TRBD1
v_gene: TRBV7-2
abundance: -
j_gene: TRBJ1-4
CDR3aa: CASSRQGLSTNEKLFF
CDR3nt: TGTGCCAGCAGCCGACAGGGACTCTCAACTAATGAAAAACTGTTTTTT

d_gene: TRBD1
v_gene: TRBV11-2
abundance: -
j_gene: TRBJ2-7
CDR3aa: CASSPLKGALHYEQYF
CDR3nt: TGTGCCAGCAGCCCCCTTAAGGGGGCGCTACACTACGAGCAGTACTTC

d_gene: -
v_gene: TRBV6-6
abundance: -
j_gene: TRBJ1-1
CDR3aa: CASSSTGPGNTEAFF
CDR3nt: TGTGCCAGCAGTTCGACAGGCCCGGGCAACACTGAAGCTTTCTTT

d_gene: -
v_gene: TRBV28
abundance: few
j_gene: TRBJ1-3
CDR3aa: CASVTPQADSGNTIYF
CDR3nt: TGTGCCAGCGTAACGCCACAGGCCGACTCTGGAAACACCATATATTTT

d_gene: TRBD2
v_gene: TRBV18
abundance: -
j_gene: TRBJ2-1
CDR3aa: CASSPSTSGGLEQFF
CDR3nt: TGTGCCAGCTCGCCGTCGACTAGCGGGGGGCTTGAGCAGTTCTTC

d_gene: -
v_gene: TRBV28
abundance: -
j_gene: TRBJ2-5
CDR3aa: CASSGLGETQYF
CDR3nt: TGTGCCAGCAGTGGACTCGGAGAGACCCAGTACTTC

d_gene: -
v_gene: TRBV11-2
abundance: -
j_gene: TRBJ1-5
CDR3aa: CASSRGQHSNQPQHF
CDR3nt: TGTGCCAGCAGTCGTGGACAGCATAGCAATCAGCCCCAGCATTTT

d_gene: -
v_gene: TRBV5-1
abundance: -
j_gene: TRBJ2-1
CDR3aa: CASSLSGIEQFF
CDR3nt: TGCGCCAGCAGCCTGAGCGGAATAGAGCAGTTCTTC

d_gene: TRBD2
v_gene: TRBV6-6
abundance: -
j_gene: TRBJ2-5
CDR3aa: CASSYPAGAETQYF
CDR3nt: TGTGCCAGCAGTTACCCAGCGGGAGCGGAGACCCAGTACTTC

d_gene: -
v_gene: TRBV9
abundance: -
j_gene: TRBJ2-2
CDR3aa: CASSVGGGNTGELFF
CDR3nt: TGTGCCAGCAGCGTAGGAGGAGGGAACACCGGGGAGCTGTTTTTT

d_gene: -
v_gene: TRBV18
abundance: -
j_gene: TRBJ1-5
CDR3aa: CASSPTLTLGGNQPQHF
CDR3nt: TGTGCCAGCTCACCAACGCTGACGTTGGGGGGCAATCAGCCCCAGCATTTT

d_gene: TRBD2
v_gene: TRBV10-3
abundance: -
j_gene: TRBJ2-3
CDR3aa: CAISGNSGSLPDTQYF
CDR3nt: TGTGCCATCAGTGGTAATAGCGGGAGTCTCCCAGATACGCAGTATTTT

d_gene: -
v_gene: TRBV6-1
abundance: -
j_gene: TRBJ2-4
CDR3aa: CASSEGNIQYF
CDR3nt: TGTGCCAGCAGCGAGGGAAACATTCAGTACTTC

d_gene: -
v_gene: TRBV27
abundance: -
j_gene: TRBJ2-1
CDR3aa: CASSRAAGVGNNEQFF
CDR3nt: TGTGCCAGCAGTCGAGCGGCGGGTGTCGGCAACAATGAGCAGTTCTTC

d_gene: -
v_gene: TRBV2
abundance: -
j_gene: TRBJ2-5
CDR3aa: CASSPGQGGETQYF
CDR3nt: TGTGCCAGCAGCCCCGGACAGGGAGGGGAGACCCAGTACTTC

d_gene: -
v_gene: TRBV4-1
abundance: -
j_gene: TRBJ2-4
CDR3aa: CASSPPGVQKGNIQYF
CDR3nt: TGCGCCAGCAGCCCTCCGGGGGTACAAAAGGGGAACATTCAGTACTTC

d_gene: TRBD2
v_gene: TRBV7-9
abundance: -
j_gene: TRBJ2-3
CDR3aa: CASSLVAGPTDTQYF
CDR3nt: TGTGCCAGCAGCTTAGTAGCGGGTCCCACAGATACGCAGTATTTT

d_gene: -
v_gene: TRBV21-1
abundance: -
j_gene: TRBJ2-5
CDR3aa: CASSKPTGRETQYF
CDR3nt: TGTGCCAGCAGCAAGCCGACAGGGCGAGAGACCCAGTACTTC

d_gene: -
v_gene: TRBV7-9
abundance: -
j_gene: TRBJ2-6
CDR3aa: CASSPQGGGSGANVLTF
CDR3nt: TGTGCCAGCAGCCCACAGGGAGGCGGATCTGGGGCCAACGTCCTGACTTTC

d_gene: TRBD2
v_gene: TRBV7-2
abundance: once
j_gene: TRBJ2-7
CDR3aa: CASSHGLGVYEQYF
CDR3nt: TGTGCCAGCAGCCACGGACTAGGGGTCTACGAGCAGTACTTC

d_gene: -
v_gene: TRBV30
abundance: -
j_gene: TRBJ2-7
CDR3aa: CAWSPLRGAGEQYF
CDR3nt: TGTGCCTGGAGTCCTCTCCGGGGGGCGGGGGAGCAGTACTTC

d_gene: -
v_gene: TRBV6-6
abundance: -
j_gene: TRBJ2-7
CDR3aa: CASSFREMGEQYF
CDR3nt: TGTGCCAGCAGTTTCAGGGAGATGGGCGAGCAGTACTTC

d_gene: -
v_gene: TRBV30
abundance: -
j_gene: TRBJ1-5
CDR3aa: CAWSRVGESNQPQHF
CDR3nt: TGTGCCTGGAGTAGGGTGGGAGAGAGCAATCAGCCCCAGCATTTT

d_gene: -
v_gene: TRBV6-5
abundance: -
j_gene: TRBJ1-1
CDR3aa: CASSYDPSVNTEAFF
CDR3nt: TGTGCCAGCAGTTACGATCCCTCAGTGAACACTGAAGCTTTCTTT

d_gene: TRBD1
v_gene: TRBV4-1
abundance: -
j_gene: TRBJ2-7
CDR3aa: CASSHPDRASYEQYF
CDR3nt: TGCGCCAGCAGCCACCCCGACAGGGCCTCCTACGAGCAGTACTTC

d_gene: -
v_gene: TRBV2
abundance: -
j_gene: TRBJ1-2
CDR3aa: CASSGLGRGHDGYTF
CDR3nt: TGTGCCAGCAGTGGTCTGGGCAGGGGTCACGATGGCTACACCTTC

d_gene: TRBD1
v_gene: TRBV9
abundance: -
j_gene: TRBJ1-6
CDR3aa: CASSAGGASSYNSPLHF
CDR3nt: TGTGCCAGCAGCGCAGGGGGGGCCAGCTCCTATAATTCACCCCTCCACTTT

d_gene: -
v_gene: TRBV5-1
abundance: -
j_gene: TRBJ2-3
CDR3aa: CASSWEGHNTDTQYF
CDR3nt: TGCGCCAGCAGCTGGGAGGGACACAACACAGATACGCAGTATTTT

d_gene: -
v_gene: TRBV5-6
abundance: -
j_gene: TRBJ1-5
CDR3aa: CASSGGLKDQPQHF
CDR3nt: TGTGCCAGCAGCGGGGGTCTGAAAGATCAGCCCCAGCATTTT